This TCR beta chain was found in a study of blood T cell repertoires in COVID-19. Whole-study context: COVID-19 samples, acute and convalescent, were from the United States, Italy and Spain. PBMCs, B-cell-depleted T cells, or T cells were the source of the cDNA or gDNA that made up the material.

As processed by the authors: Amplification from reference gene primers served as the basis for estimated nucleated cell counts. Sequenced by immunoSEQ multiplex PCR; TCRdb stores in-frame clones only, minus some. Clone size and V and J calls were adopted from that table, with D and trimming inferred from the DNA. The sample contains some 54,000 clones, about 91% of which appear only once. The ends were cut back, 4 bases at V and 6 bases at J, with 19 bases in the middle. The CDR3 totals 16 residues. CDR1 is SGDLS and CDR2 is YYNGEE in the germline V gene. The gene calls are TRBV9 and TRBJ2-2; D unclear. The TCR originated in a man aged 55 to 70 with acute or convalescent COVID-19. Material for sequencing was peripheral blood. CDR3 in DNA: TGTGCCAGCAGCCCACGGAGCGTAGCCCGCGCCGGGGAGCTGTTTTTT. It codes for CASSPRSVARAGELFF.